This TCR beta chain was sequenced during a study of shared clonotypes between healthy human individuals. Study observations and caveats: Relative to memory subsets, naive subsets generally showed larger estimated richness.

The CDR3 extends over 13 amino acids. Trimming removed 6 bases at V and 4 bases at J, with 12 bases between. In germline, CDR1 is SGHAT, CDR2 FQNNGV. Clones were sequenced by immunoSEQ multiplex PCR, and TCRdb holds only the in-frame ones, with some missing. This table holds a few million clones, more than 80% found once. With regard to this clone: Its antigen is undetermined.

The clonotype comes from a man between 18 and 35 years old in good health. Some clones in this sample may be carry-over from other donors' samples. The sample was naive CD4+ T cells from PBMCs. The sample's subset: CD45RA+ positively selected. The rearrangement uses TRBV11-2 and TRBJ1-1, with D unresolved. CDR3 in amino acids: CASSYSRVTEAFF. DNA of the CDR3: TGTGCCAGCAGTTATAGCCGTGTCACTGAAGCTTTCTTT.